The T cell receptor (beta chain) under discussion was sequenced for a study of CD8 T cells in Susac syndrome. TCR beta sequencing was performed on blood CD8+ and CD4+ T cells. Healthy donors served as age- and sex-matched controls. TEMRA cells were enriched by FACS, and CD4+ and CD8+ T cells were negatively isolated. RNA totalling roughly 0.5 to 1 ug underwent reverse transcription with random hexamers. Amplification of TCR beta CDR3 spanned 54 Vbeta and 13 Jbeta via immunoSEQ multiplex PCR. TCRdb re-analysed the immunoSEQ multiplex PCR reads in MiXCR, keeping a single row per CDR3 protein. The sample has 100,000 or so distinct CDR3 sequences, around 92% seen once. V trimming: 0 bases; J trimming: 1 base; junction bases outside the gene matches: 3. Germline V CDR1 and CDR2: SGHKS, YYEKEE (reference sequence). The CDR3 sequence is 16 residues long.

Source material: CD8+ T cells from PBMCs. The rearrangement links TRBV5-5 to TRBJ2-1; 8 positions agree with TRBD2. The sequence derives from a human donor in good health. CDR3 bases: TGTGCCAGCAGCTTGGCCGGGAGGGGGTCCTACAATGAGCAGTTCTTC. As protein: CASSLAGRGSYNEQFF.